The 32 T cell receptor beta chains below come from one sample, sequenced in a study of OX40 agonist ivuxolimab in advanced cancers. The table came from immunoSEQ multiplex PCR; TCRdb's copy has only in-frame clones and leaves some out. The sample has 8,000 to 10,000 clones; 85% to 90% are singletons. The sample in question was CD4+ or CD8+ T cells sorted from blood, obtained in a trial of the OX40 agonist ivuxolimab. The source is an adult with an advanced solid tumor such as melanoma, head and neck, liver or kidney cancer.

The chain joins TRBV5-4 to TRBJ1-2; 8 bases align to TRBD1. Germline V gene lookup returns CDR1 SGHNT and CDR2 YYREEE (reference sequence). V lost 5 bases, J lost 0 bases, and 6 bases stayed unmatched. The CDR3 consists of 15 residues. The CDR3 DNA sequence: TGTGCCAGCAGAACTGCAGGGGGCACTAACTATGGCTACACCTTC. This gives the protein CASRTAGGTNYGYTF.

This sequence joins TRBV7-9 and TRBJ1-5; 8 nucleotides agree with TRBD1. The CDR3 sequence is 13 residues long. The J segment lost 4 bases and the V segment lost 9 bases, leaving 5 bases of the junction unmatched. The germline gives CDR1 SEHNR, CDR2 FQNEAQ (reference sequence). The CDR3 bases are TGTGCCAGACCCAACAGGGGGAATCAGCCCCAGCATTTT. Its protein product is CARPNRGNQPQHF.

The chain recombines TRBV27 with TRBJ1-1; 7 bases agree with TRBD1. The V and J ends lost 5 bases and 1 base, in that order; junction bases with no gene match: 7. Germline V gives CDR1 MNHEY, CDR2 SMNVEV (reference sequence). There are 15 residues in the CDR3. The CDR3 bases are TGTGCCAGCAGTCCCCTGGGACAGTCGAACACTGAAGCTTTCTTT. It is translated as CASSPLGQSNTEAFF.

The gene calls are TRBV7-9 and TRBJ1-2; 7 bases are shared with TRBD1. V shed 3 bases and J 5 bases; nucleotides not matched to a gene: 12. CDR3 length: 16 amino acids. Germline V gene data show CDR1 as SEHNR and CDR2 as FQNEAQ (reference sequence). The CDR3 DNA reads as TGTGCCAGCAGCTTTCAATCCCCGACAGGGCATTATGGCTACACCTTC. The encoded protein is CASSFQSPTGHYGYTF. Together with reference TRBV7-9 and TRBJ1-2, the CDR3 gives the full variable domain: DTGVSQNPRHKITKRGQNVTFRCDPISEHNRLYWYRQTLGQGPEFLTYFQNEAQLEKSRLLSDRFSAERPKGSFSTLEIQRTEQGDSAMYLCASSFQSPTGHYGYTFGSGTRLTVV.

This clone has just one count. J is TRBJ2-1 and V is TRBV9; 8 bases align to TRBD1. Trimming at V came to 2 bases and at J to 8 bases, leaving 9 bases not matched to a gene. The CDR3 covers 15 residues. CDR1 is SGDLS and CDR2 is YYNGEE in the germline V gene. The CDR3 loop is CASSVQGAQSDEQFF. The CDR3 nucleotides are TGTGCCAGCAGCGTTCAGGGGGCCCAAAGCGATGAGCAGTTCTTC.

This sequence joins TRBV9 and TRBJ2-1, with 9 bases fitting TRBD1. CDR3 size: 14 residues. Germline V lookup: CDR1 SGDLS, CDR2 YYNGEE. The V gene end was trimmed by 5 bases and the J gene end by 4 bases; junction bases not matched to a gene: 4. The CDR3 DNA is TGTGCCAGCAGTGGCGGACAGGGGTACAATGAGCAGTTCTTC. Its protein is CASSGGQGYNEQFF.

The chain has TRBV19 and TRBJ2-7; D ambiguous. Germline V CDR1 and CDR2: LNHDA, SQIVND (reference sequence). Trimming cost V 11 bases and J 3 bases, with 11 bases left between them. CDR3 length: 11 amino acids. CDR3 coding DNA: TGTGCCGCCGGAAGTTACTACGAGCAGTACTTC. Translation gives CAAGSYYEQYF.

This rearrangement joins TRBV27 to TRBJ2-2; D perhaps matches TRBD1 (5 bases). Trimming shortened V by 4 bases and J by 6 bases, and 9 bases separated the two germline ends. The CDR3 covers 13 residues. The germline CDR1 and CDR2 sequences are MNHEY and SMNVEV (reference sequence). For the CDR3, the DNA is TGTGCCAGCAGTTGGACATCCCCCGGGGAGCTGTTTTTT. This codes for CASSWTSPGELFF.

The chain recombines TRBV28 with TRBJ2-5; 7 bases map to TRBD1. Per germline, CDR1 MDHEN and CDR2 SYDVKM. CDR3 length: 15 amino acids. V was clipped by 6 bases and J by 3 bases; unmatched bases: 10. DNA of the CDR3: TGTGCCAGCAGCATACCAACAACAGGGGAAGAGACCCAGTACTTC. Amino acids: CASSIPTTGEETQYF.

This clone was detected a few times. The chain has TRBV13 and TRBJ1-2, with TRBD1 as a possible D gene (6 bases). Trimming removed 5 bases from V and 4 bases from J, with 11 bases in between. The CDR3 is 13 residues long. Germline V gene data show CDR1 as PRHDT and CDR2 as FYEKMQ (reference sequence). CDR3 residues: CASSTRTVYGYTF. The CDR3 nucleotides read TGTGCCAGCAGCACCCGGACAGTCTATGGCTACACCTTC.

The chain couples TRBV6-5 to TRBJ2-1; D unresolved. Trimming took off 6 bases at V and 3 bases at J, with 12 bases between the two ends. Germline CDR1 is MNHEY and CDR2 is SVGAGI. This CDR3 is built from 14 residues. CDR3 sequence: CASSRRESYNEQFF. The CDR3 bases are TGTGCCAGCAGCCGTAGAGAAAGCTACAATGAGCAGTTCTTC.

This clone was picked up one time. The rearrangement joins TRBV6-5 to TRBJ1-2, with D tentatively TRBD1 (5 bases). There are 14 residues in the CDR3. Germline assignment: CDR1 MNHEY and CDR2 SVGAGI. V lost 7 bases and J lost 2, with 14 bases in between. CDR3 loop: CASTSWDGNYGYTF. CDR3 in DNA: TGTGCCAGCACCTCGTGGGACGGCAACTATGGCTACACCTTC.

The V call is TRBV6-5, the J call TRBJ2-2; D is unresolved. V lost 5 bases to trimming and J lost 0 bases, with 10 bases between them. From germline, CDR1 is MNHEY and CDR2 SVGAGI. The CDR3 is 15 residues long. CDR3 residues: CASSRRTPNTGELFF. DNA for the CDR3: TGTGCCAGCAGTCGCAGAACACCGAACACCGGGGAGCTGTTTTTT.

V is TRBV7-9 and J is TRBJ2-1; possible D gene TRBD1, 6 bases. CDR1 is SEHNR and CDR2 is FQNEAQ in the germline V gene (reference sequence). The V end was cut by 5 bases, the J end by 5 bases, with 10 bases between. The CDR3 contains 13 residues. The CDR3 nucleotides are TGTGCCAGCAGCACCCGACAGGACAATGAGCAGTTCTTC. Amino acids: CASSTRQDNEQFF.

The chain recombines TRBV5-1 with TRBJ2-7; TRBD1 is a possible D gene (6 bases). Germline assignment: CDR1 SGHRS and CDR2 YFSETQ. This CDR3 is 15 amino acids long. Deletions cut 3 bases from V and 2 bases from J, with 15 bases between. The CDR3 nucleotides are TGCGCCAGCAGCTCTGGGACACTAACTGCCTACGAGCAGTACTTC. It encodes CASSSGTLTAYEQYF.

The CDR3 reads CASSLRTALPYEQYF. The CDR3 nucleotides are TGCGCCAGCAGCTTAAGGACAGCTCTGCCCTACGAGCAGTACTTC. The rearrangement joins TRBV5-1 to TRBJ2-7, with D perhaps matching TRBD1 (6 bases). V was clipped by 2 bases and J by 2 bases, with 14 bases between them. Germline V gene sequence: CDR1 SGHRS, CDR2 YFSETQ. The CDR3 extends over 15 amino acids. The variable domain in full, with the rest retrieved from reference TRBV5-1 and TRBJ2-7, is KAGVTQTPRYLIKTRGQQVTLSCSPISGHRSVSWYQQTPGQGLQFLFEYFSETQRNKGNFPGRFSGRQFSNSRSEMNVSTLELGDSALYLCASSLRTALPYEQYFGPGTRLTVT.

The chain is built from TRBV7-8 and TRBJ1-1; 7 nucleotides agree with TRBD1. The CDR3 sequence is 13 residues long. Germline V lookup: CDR1 SGHVS, CDR2 FQNEAQ. Trimming removed 7 bases from V and 6 bases from J; junction bases left unmatched: 8. The CDR3 reads CASTNDRESEAFF. CDR3 sequence (DNA): TGTGCCAGCACCAACGACAGGGAGTCTGAAGCTTTCTTT. Combining the CDR3 with reference TRBV7-8 and TRBJ1-1 gives the whole variable domain GAGVSQSPRYKVAKRGQDVALRCDPISGHVSLFWYQQALGQGPEFLTYFQNEAQLDKSGLPSDRFFAERPEGSVSTLKIQRTQQEDSAVYLCASTNDRESEAFFGQGTRLTVV.

This chain connects TRBV5-4 to TRBJ2-7; either TRBD1 or TRBD2 may fit D (5 bases each). The CDR3 has 14 amino acids. V lost 4 bases to trimming and J lost 5 bases, with 16 bases between them. Germline-derived CDR1 and CDR2 are SGHNT and YYREEE (reference sequence). CDR3 nucleotide sequence: TGTGCCAGCAGCGCCGGGACCCGGACCCACGAGCAGTACTTC. Translating gives CASSAGTRTHEQYF.

This sequence joins TRBV5-8 and TRBJ2-7; D might be TRBD1 (6 bases). The V gene's germline CDR1 is SGHTS and CDR2 YDEGEE. V gave up 0 bases and J gave up 4 bases, with 17 bases separating them. The CDR3 spans 16 residues. The CDR3 loop reads CASSLAGTRVGYEQYF. The CDR3 nucleotides are TGTGCCAGCAGCTTGGCTGGGACAAGGGTGGGGTACGAGCAGTACTTC.

This clone was counted between two and nine times. In nucleotides, the CDR3 is TGTGCCAGCAGCGTAGGAGGAGGGGCCTATGGCTACACCTTC. Amino acids: CASSVGGGAYGYTF. The chain has TRBV9 and TRBJ1-2; a weak D match, TRBD1 (5 bases). Trimming removed 0 bases at V and 4 bases at J, with 10 bases between. The CDR3 has 14 residues. Germline V gene sequence: CDR1 SGDLS, CDR2 YYNGEE.

V usage is TRBV4-2 and J usage is TRBJ1-3; the D is unclear. Per germline, CDR1 LGHNA and CDR2 YNFKEQ. The CDR3 runs to 14 residues. Trimming removed 4 bases at V and 0 bases at J, with 7 bases between. This CDR3 reads CASSPLGSGNTIYF. Written as DNA, the CDR3 is TGTGCCAGCAGCCCTCTGGGCTCTGGAAACACCATATATTTT.

The chain combines TRBV2 with TRBJ1-5; tentatively, D is TRBD1 (5 bases). The CDR3 has 17 amino acids. The germline V gene has CDR1 SNHLY and CDR2 FYNNEI. Deletions cut 9 bases from V and 0 bases from J, with 21 bases between. CDR3 nucleotides: TGTGCCAGATTCCCCCCCGAACAGGTCCCTAGCAATCAGCCCCAGCATTTT. Its protein product is CARFPPEQVPSNQPQHF. Full variable domain (missing parts from reference TRBV2 and TRBJ1-5): EPEVTQTPSHQVTQMGQEVILRCVPISNHLYFYWYRQILGQKVEFLVSFYNNEISEKSEIFDDQFSVERPDGSNFTLKIRSTKLEDSAMYFCARFPPEQVPSNQPQHFGDGTRLSIL.

The chain employs TRBV7-9 and TRBJ2-7; D gene ambiguous. Germline V gene data show CDR1 as SEHNR and CDR2 as FQNEAQ (reference sequence). The CDR3 sequence is 13 residues long. The ends were cut back, 5 bases at V and 7 bases at J, with 15 bases in the middle. The CDR3 here is CASSPWNLEEQYF. The CDR3 nucleotides are TGTGCCAGCAGCCCCTGGAACCTCGAGGAGCAGTACTTC.

CDR3: CASSWPRTSGVNTGELFF. In DNA, the CDR3 is TGTGCCAGCAGCTGGCCAAGAACTAGCGGGGTAAACACCGGGGAGCTGTTTTTT. The rearrangement uses TRBV7-6 and TRBJ2-2; TRBD2 agrees at 10 bases. Germline V CDR1 and CDR2: SGHVS, FNYEAQ. V was pared by 4 bases and J by 2 bases, with 10 bases of the junction left unmatched. The CDR3 spans 18 residues.

The chain recombines TRBV7-9 with TRBJ2-1; TRBD2 is a possible D gene (5 bases). V lost 1 base and J lost 4, with 11 bases in between. Germline V gives CDR1 SEHNR, CDR2 FQNEAQ (reference sequence). CDR3 length equals 15 residues. The CDR3 DNA reads as TGTGCCAGCAGCTTAGTGGGGAGTCAGTACAATGAGCAGTTCTTC. This translates into CASSLVGSQYNEQFF.

CDR3 loop: CASSKLTDTQYF. For the CDR3, the DNA is TGTGCCAGCAGCAAACTCACAGATACGCAGTATTTT. This chain joins TRBV7-6 and TRBJ2-3, with D unclear. Trimming removed 5 bases at V and 2 bases at J, with 5 bases between. The CDR3 covers 12 residues. The germline V gene encodes CDR1 SGHVS and CDR2 FNYEAQ.

This chain joins TRBV5-6 and TRBJ2-7, with D possibly TRBD2 on 5 matching bases. In germline, CDR1 is SGHDT, CDR2 YYEEEE. Trimming left V 0 bases short and J 6 bases short, with 13 bases between. The CDR3 spans 14 residues. This chain's CDR3 is CASSLANRGFEQYF. CDR3 nucleotide sequence: TGTGCCAGCAGCTTGGCCAATCGGGGTTTCGAGCAGTACTTC.

This clone was found once. This chain connects TRBV6-5 to TRBJ2-7; perhaps D is TRBD1 or TRBD2 (5 bases each). CDR1 is MNHEY, CDR2 SVGAGI, per germline. The germline V and J ends were trimmed by 0 bases and 3 bases, with 9 bases remaining between them. The CDR3 has 14 residues. The CDR3 DNA sequence: TGTGCCAGCAGTTACTCAGAGGGGAACTACGAGCAGTACTTC. As protein: CASSYSEGNYEQYF.

CDR3 DNA: TGTGCCAGCAGCCTTCGGACAGCAGTACCACTCTACGAGCAGTACTTC. Translation: CASSLRTAVPLYEQYF. The genes are TRBV9 and TRBJ2-5; perhaps TRBD1 as D (6 bases). The J call may be mistaken, given a closer DNA end match to TRBJ2-7. Germline V gene lookup returns CDR1 SGDLS and CDR2 YYNGEE. CDR3 size: 16 residues.

The chain recombines TRBV5-6 with TRBJ1-5; possible D gene TRBD1, 6 bases. Germline assignment: CDR1 SGHDT and CDR2 YYEEEE. The length of the CDR3 is 14 residues. The V and J ends lost 0 bases and 6 bases respectively, with 10 bases between them. The CDR3 sequence: CASSLAGAGQPQHF. DNA of the CDR3: TGTGCCAGCAGCTTGGCGGGGGCAGGTCAGCCCCAGCATTTT.

The chain has TRBV6-5 and TRBJ1-1; maybe TRBD1 (5 bases). Trimming shortened V by 6 bases and J by 5 bases, and 16 bases separated the two germline ends. The V gene's germline CDR1 is MNHEY and CDR2 SVGAGI. CDR3 length equals 14 residues. The CDR3 loop is CASRINLGGTEAFF. CDR3 bases: TGTGCCAGCAGAATCAACCTTGGGGGGACTGAAGCTTTCTTT.

The V gene is TRBV19, the J gene TRBJ2-2, with D possibly matching TRBD1 (6 bases). V shed 10 bases and J shed 1 base, with 13 bases lying between them. CDR3 length: 14 residues. The germline gives CDR1 LNHDA, CDR2 SQIVND (reference sequence). The CDR3 region has the DNA TGTGCCACCAAGGACAGCCAGAACACCGGGGAGCTGTTTTTT. This translates into CATKDSQNTGELFF.